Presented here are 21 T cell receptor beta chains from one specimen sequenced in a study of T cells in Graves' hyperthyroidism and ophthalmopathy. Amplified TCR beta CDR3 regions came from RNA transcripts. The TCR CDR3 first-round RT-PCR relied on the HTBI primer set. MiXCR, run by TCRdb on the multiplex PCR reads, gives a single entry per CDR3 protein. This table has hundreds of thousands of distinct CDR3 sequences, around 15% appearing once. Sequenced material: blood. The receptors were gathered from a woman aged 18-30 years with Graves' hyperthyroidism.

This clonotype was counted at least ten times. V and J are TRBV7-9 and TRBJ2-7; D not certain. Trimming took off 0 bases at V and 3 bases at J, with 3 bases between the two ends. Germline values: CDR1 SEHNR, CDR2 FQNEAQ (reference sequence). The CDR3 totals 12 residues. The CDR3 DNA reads TGTGCCAGCAGCTTAGCGCTCTACGAGCAGTACTTC. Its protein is CASSLALYEQYF.

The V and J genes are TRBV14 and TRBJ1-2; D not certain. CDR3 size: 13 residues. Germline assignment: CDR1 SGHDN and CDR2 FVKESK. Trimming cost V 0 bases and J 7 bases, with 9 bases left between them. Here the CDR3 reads CASSQDGLVGYTF. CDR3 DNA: TGTGCCAGCAGCCAAGACGGGTTGGTTGGCTACACCTTC.

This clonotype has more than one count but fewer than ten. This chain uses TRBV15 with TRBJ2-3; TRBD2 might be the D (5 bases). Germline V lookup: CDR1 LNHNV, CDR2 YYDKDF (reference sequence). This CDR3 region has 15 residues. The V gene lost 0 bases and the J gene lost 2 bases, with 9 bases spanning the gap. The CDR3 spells CATSRDRGFTDTQYF. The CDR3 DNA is TGTGCCACCAGCAGAGACAGAGGGTTCACAGATACGCAGTATTTT.

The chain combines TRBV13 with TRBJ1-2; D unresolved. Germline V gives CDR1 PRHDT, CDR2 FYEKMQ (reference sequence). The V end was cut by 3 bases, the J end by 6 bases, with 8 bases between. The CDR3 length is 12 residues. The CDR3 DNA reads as TGTGCCAGCAGCTTCGGTCCGAATGGCTACACCTTC. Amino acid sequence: CASSFGPNGYTF.

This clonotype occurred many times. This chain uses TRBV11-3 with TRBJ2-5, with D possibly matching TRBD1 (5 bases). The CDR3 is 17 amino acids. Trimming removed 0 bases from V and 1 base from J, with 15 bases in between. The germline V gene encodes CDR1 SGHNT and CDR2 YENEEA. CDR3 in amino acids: CASSLDRVLTVQETQYF. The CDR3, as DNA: TGTGCCAGCAGCTTAGATCGGGTATTGACAGTCCAAGAGACCCAGTACTTC.

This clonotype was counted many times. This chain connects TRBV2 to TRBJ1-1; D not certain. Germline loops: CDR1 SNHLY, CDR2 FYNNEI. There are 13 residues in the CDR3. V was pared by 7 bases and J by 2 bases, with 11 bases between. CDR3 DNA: TGTGCCAGCATCAGCGAGGTAAACACTGAAGCTTTCTTT. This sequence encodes CASISEVNTEAFF.

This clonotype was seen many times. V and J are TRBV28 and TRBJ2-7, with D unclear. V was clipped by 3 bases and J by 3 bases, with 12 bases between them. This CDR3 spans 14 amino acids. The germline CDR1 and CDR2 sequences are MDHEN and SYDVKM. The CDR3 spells CASSFYPRSYEQYF. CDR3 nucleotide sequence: TGTGCCAGCAGTTTCTACCCGCGAAGCTACGAGCAGTACTTC.

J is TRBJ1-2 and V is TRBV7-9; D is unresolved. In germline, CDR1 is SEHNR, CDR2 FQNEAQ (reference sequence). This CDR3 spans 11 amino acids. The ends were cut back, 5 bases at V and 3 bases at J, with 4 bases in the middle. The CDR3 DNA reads TGTGCCAGCAGCGTCGACTATGGCTACACCTTC. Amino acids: CASSVDYGYTF.

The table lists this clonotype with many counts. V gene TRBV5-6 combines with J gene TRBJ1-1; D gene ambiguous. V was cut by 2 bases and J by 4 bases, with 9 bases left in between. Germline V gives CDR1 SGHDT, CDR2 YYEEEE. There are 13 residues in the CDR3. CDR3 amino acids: CASSFGVFTEAFF. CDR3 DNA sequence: TGTGCCAGCAGCTTTGGGGTCTTCACTGAAGCTTTCTTT.

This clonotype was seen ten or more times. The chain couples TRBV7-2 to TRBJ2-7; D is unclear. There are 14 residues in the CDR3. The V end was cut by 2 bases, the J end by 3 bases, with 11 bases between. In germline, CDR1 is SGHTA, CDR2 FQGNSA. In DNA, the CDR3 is TGTGCCAGCAGCTTAATCGGCTTGTACTACGAGCAGTACTTC. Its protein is CASSLIGLYYEQYF. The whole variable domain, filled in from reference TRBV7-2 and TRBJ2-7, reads GAGVSQSPSNKVTEKGKDVELRCDPISGHTALYWYRQSLGQGLEFLIYFQGNSAPDKSGLPSDRFSAERTGGSVSTLTIQRTQQEDSAVYLCASSLIGLYYEQYFGPGTRLTVT.

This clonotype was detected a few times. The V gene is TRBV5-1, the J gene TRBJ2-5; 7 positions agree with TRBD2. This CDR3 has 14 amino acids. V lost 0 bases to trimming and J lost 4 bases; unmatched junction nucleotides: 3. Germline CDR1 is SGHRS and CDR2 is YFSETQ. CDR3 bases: TGCGCCAGCAGCTTGGAGGGAGGGGCAGAGACCCAGTACTTC. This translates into CASSLEGGAETQYF.

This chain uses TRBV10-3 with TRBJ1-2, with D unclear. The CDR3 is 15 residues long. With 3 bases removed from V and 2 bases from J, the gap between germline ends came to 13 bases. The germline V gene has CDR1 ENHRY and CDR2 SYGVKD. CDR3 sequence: CAISDSPTGNYGYTF. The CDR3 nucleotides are TGTGCCATCAGTGATTCCCCGACGGGGAACTATGGCTACACCTTC.

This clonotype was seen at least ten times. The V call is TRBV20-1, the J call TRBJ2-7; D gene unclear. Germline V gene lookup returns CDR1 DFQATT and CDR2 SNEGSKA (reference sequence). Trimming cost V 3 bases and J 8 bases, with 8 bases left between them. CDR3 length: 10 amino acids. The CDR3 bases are TGCAGTGCTAGTAGTGAGAAGCAGTACTTC. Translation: CSASSEKQYF.

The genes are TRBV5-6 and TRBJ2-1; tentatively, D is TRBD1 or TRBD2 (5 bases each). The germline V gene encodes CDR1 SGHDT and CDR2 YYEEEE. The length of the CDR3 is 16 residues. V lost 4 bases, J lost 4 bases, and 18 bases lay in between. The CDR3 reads CASSPVNRGDYNEQFF. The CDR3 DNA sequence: TGTGCCAGCAGCCCCGTTAACCGGGGCGATTACAATGAGCAGTTCTTC.

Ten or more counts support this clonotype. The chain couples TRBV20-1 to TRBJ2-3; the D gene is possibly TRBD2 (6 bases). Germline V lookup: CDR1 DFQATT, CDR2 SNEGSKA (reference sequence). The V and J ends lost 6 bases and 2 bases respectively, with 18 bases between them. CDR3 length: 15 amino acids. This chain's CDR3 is CSAYWRERFTDTQYF. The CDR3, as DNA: TGCAGTGCCTACTGGAGGGAGCGCTTCACAGATACGCAGTATTTT.

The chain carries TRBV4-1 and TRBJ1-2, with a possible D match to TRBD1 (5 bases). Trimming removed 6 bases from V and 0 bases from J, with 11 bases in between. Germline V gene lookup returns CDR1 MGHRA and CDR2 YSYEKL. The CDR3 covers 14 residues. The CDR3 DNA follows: TGCGCCAGCAGTCTACAGGCAGCTAACTATGGCTACACCTTC. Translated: CASSLQAANYGYTF.

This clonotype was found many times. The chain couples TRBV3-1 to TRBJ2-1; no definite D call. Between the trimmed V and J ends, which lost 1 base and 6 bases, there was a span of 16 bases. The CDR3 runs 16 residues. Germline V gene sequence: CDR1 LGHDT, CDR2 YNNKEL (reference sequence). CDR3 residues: CASSQVPSLPLNEQFF. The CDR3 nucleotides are TGTGCCAGCAGCCAAGTACCCAGTTTGCCCCTCAATGAGCAGTTCTTC.

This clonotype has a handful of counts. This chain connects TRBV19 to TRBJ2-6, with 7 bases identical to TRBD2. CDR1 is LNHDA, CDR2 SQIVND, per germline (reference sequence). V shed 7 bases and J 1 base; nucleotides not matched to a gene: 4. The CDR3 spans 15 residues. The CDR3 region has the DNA TGTGCCAGTACCATGGGAGGGTCTGGGGCCAACGTCCTGACTTTC. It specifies CASTMGGSGANVLTF.

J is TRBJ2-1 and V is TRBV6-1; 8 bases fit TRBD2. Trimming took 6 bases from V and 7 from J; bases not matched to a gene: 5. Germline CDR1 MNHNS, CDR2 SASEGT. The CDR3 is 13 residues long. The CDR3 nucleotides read TGTGCCAGCAGCCGGGGGGGCTGGAATGAGCAGTTCTTC. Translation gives CASSRGGWNEQFF.

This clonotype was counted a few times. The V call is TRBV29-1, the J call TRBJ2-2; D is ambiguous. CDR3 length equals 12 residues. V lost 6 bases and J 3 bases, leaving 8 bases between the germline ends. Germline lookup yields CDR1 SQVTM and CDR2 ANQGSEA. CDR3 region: CSVVMDTGELFF. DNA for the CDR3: TGCAGCGTCGTAATGGACACCGGGGAGCTGTTTTTT.

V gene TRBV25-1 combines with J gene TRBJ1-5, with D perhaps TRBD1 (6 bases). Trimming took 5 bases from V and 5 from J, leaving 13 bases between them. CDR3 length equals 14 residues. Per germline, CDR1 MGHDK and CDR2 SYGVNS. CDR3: CASSPRTVHQPQHF. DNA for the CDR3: TGTGCCAGCAGTCCCAGGACAGTGCATCAGCCCCAGCATTTT.